This TCR beta chain was sequenced during a study of early T cells in non-severe SARS-CoV-2 infection. Study-level information: Sequenced bulk RNA came from whole blood that was unsorted, and chains were unpaired. Study observations and caveats: There was a bias toward anti-spike CD8 responses in VDJdb matching, which missed private and CD4 specificities.

Unique molecular identifiers were attached to individual cDNA molecules. TCRdb fed the 5' RACE reads into MiXCR, producing one record per CDR3 protein. The sample has some 62,000 distinct CDR3 sequences; roughly a tenth are singletons. In its sample, this clonotype was seen a few times. Its antigen is undetermined. The source of this sequence is an adult who was a healthcare worker with PCR-confirmed SARS-CoV-2 infection or an uninfected control (not recorded which). Sequenced material: whole blood.

This CDR3 reads CSARPHRNRGEKLFF. The CDR3 DNA reads TGCAGTGCTCGACCCCACAGGAACCGGGGTGAAAAACTGTTTTTT. The rearrangement uses TRBV20-1 and TRBJ1-4; perhaps TRBD1 as D (5 bases). The V and J ends lost 5 bases and 7 bases respectively, with 20 bases between them. Germline V gene data show CDR1 as DFQATT and CDR2 as SNEGSKA (reference sequence). CDR3 length: 15 residues.